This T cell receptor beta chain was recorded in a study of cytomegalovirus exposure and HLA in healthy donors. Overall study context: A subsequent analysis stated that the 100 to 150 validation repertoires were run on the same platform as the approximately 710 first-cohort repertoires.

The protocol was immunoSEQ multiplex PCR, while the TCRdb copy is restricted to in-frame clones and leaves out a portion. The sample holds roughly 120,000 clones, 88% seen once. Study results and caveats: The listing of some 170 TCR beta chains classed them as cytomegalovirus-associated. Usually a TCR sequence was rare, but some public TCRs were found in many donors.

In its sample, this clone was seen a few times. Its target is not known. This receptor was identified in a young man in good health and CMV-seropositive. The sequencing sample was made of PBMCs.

The CDR3 DNA reads TGTGCCAGCAGCCAAGATGCGAGCGGGGGGGCCAATGAGCAGTTCTTC. Its protein is CASSQDASGGANEQFF. The rearrangement joins TRBV4-2 to TRBJ2-1, with 10 bases identical to TRBD2. The CDR3 is 16 residues long. Germline V gene sequence: CDR1 LGHNA, CDR2 YNFKEQ. V trimming: 0 bases; J trimming: 6 bases; junction bases outside the gene matches: 5.